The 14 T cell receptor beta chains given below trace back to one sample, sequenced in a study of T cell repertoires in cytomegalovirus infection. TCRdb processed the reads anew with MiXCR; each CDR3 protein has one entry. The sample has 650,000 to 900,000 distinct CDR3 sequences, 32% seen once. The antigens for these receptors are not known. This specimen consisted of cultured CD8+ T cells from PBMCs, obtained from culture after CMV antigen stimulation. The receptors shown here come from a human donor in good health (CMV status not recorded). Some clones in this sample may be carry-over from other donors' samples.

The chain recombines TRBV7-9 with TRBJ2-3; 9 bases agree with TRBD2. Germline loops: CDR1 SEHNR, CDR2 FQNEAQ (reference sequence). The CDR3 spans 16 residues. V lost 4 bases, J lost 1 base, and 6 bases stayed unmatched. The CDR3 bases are TGTGCCAGCAGCTACCGACTAGCGGAGCGCACAGATACGCAGTATTTT. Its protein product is CASSYRLAERTDTQYF. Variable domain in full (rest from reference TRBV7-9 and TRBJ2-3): DTGVSQNPRHKITKRGQNVTFRCDPISEHNRLYWYRQTLGQGPEFLTYFQNEAQLEKSRLLSDRFSAERPKGSFSTLEIQRTEQGDSAMYLCASSYRLAERTDTQYFGPGTRLTVL.

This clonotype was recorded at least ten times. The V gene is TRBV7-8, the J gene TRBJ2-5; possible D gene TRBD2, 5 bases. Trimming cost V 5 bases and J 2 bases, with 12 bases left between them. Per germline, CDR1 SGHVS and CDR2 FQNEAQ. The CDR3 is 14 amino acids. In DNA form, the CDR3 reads TGTGCCAGCAGCCCCGCGGGTTGGCAAGAGACCCAGTACTTC. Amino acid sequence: CASSPAGWQETQYF.

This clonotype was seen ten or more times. CDR3 coding DNA: TGTGCCAGCAGTAACTTAGGGGGACAGGGGAGTACCAAAAACATTCAGTACTTC. Translation: CASSNLGGQGSTKNIQYF. The chain links TRBV7-9 to TRBJ2-4; 10 nucleotides align to TRBD1. This CDR3 is built from 18 residues. With 6 bases clipped from V and 2 bases from J, the junction kept 13 bases outside the gene matches. CDR1 is SEHNR, CDR2 FQNEAQ, per germline (reference sequence).

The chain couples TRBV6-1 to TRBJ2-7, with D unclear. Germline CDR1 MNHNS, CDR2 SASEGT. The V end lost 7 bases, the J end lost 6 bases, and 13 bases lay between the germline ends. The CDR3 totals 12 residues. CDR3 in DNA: TGTGCCAGCACCTACGCAAGTTGCGAGCAGTACGTC. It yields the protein CASTYASCEQYV.

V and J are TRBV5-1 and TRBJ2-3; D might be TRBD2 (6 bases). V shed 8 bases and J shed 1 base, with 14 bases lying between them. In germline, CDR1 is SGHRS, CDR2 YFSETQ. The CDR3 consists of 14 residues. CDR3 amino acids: CASPGPSGTDTQYF. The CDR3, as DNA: TGCGCCAGTCCAGGGCCTAGCGGCACAGATACGCAGTATTTT.

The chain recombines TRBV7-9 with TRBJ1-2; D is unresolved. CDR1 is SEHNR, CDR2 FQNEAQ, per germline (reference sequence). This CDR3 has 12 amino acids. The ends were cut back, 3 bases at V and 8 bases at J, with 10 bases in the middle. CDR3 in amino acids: CASSLSGDGYTF. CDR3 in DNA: TGTGCCAGCAGCTTGTCGGGTGACGGCTACACCTTC.

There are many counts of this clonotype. CDR3 sequence: CASSPASYNSPLHF. Here the CDR3 DNA reads TGTGCCAGCAGCCCTGCCTCCTATAATTCACCCCTCCACTTT. The V and J genes are TRBV7-8 and TRBJ1-6; D not certain. V was cut by 5 bases and J by 0 bases, with 5 bases left in between. The germline gives CDR1 SGHVS, CDR2 FQNEAQ. The CDR3 spans 14 residues.

The CDR3 region is CASSSELAGHNTQYF. CDR3 in DNA: TGTGCCAGCAGCTCCGAACTAGCGGGTCATAATACGCAGTATTTT. The rearrangement uses TRBV6-2 or TRBV6-3 and TRBJ2-3; 9 positions match TRBD2. The CDR3 is 15 residues long. With V trimmed by 6 bases and J by 7 bases, 11 bases remained unmatched. Germline V gene data show CDR1 as MNHEY and CDR2 as SVGEGT.

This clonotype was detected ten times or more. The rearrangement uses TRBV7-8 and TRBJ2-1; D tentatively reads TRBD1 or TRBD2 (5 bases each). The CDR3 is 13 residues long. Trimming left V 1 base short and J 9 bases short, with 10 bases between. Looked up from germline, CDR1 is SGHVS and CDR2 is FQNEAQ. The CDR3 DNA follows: TGTGCCAGCAGCTTAGTCGGGGACGGTGAGCAGTTCTTC. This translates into CASSLVGDGEQFF.

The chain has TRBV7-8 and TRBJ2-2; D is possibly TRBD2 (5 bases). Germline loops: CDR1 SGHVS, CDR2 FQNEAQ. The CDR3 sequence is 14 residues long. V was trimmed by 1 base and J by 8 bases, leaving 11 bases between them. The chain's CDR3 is CASSLVLGQGELFF. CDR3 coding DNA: TGTGCCAGCAGCTTAGTACTAGGCCAGGGGGAGCTGTTTTTT.

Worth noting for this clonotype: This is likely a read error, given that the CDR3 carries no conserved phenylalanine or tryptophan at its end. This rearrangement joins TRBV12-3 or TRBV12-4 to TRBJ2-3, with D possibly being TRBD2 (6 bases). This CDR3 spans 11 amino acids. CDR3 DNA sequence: TGTGTCAGCAGTTACGGGGGTACGCAGTATTTA. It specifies CVSSYGGTQYL.

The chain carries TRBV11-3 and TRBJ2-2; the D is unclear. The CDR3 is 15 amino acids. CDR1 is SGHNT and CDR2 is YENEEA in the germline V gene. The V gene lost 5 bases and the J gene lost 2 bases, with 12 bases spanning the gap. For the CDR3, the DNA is TGTGCCAGCAGCGAGTCGTGGGGTAACACCGGGGAGCTGTTTTTT. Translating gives CASSESWGNTGELFF.

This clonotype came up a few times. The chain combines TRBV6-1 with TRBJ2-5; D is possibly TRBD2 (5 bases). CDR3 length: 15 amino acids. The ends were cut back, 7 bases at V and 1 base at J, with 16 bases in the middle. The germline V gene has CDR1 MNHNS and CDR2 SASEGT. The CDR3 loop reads CASTGGQFFQETQYF. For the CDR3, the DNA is TGTGCCAGCACCGGCGGGCAGTTCTTCCAAGAGACCCAGTACTTC.

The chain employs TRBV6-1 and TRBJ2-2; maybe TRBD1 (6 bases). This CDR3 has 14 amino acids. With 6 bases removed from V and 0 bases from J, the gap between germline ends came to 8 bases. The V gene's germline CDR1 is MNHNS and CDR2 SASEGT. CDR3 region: CASRDRTNTGELFF. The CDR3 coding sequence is TGTGCCAGCAGGGACAGAACGAACACCGGGGAGCTGTTTTTT.